The 28 T cell receptor beta chains in this list originate from one sample, sequenced in a study of blood T cells in healthy people across ages. It was with a sample-barcoded 5' primer and a J-beta primer mix that a second PCR of roughly 6 to 12 cycles was run. TCRdb processed the 5' RACE reads anew with MiXCR; each CDR3 protein has one entry. The table includes over 1,500,000 distinct CDR3 sequences, about 50% detected once. The sequenced sample was blood. The receptors were gathered from a woman in her thirties or forties in good health.

In regard to this clonotype: One end of the junction fails to match germline, which may point to a read error. The chain recombines TRBV12-3 or TRBV12-4 with TRBJ2-1; either TRBD1 or TRBD2 may supply D (5 bases each). This CDR3 region has 16 residues. The CDR3 region has the DNA TGTGCTAGCAGTTTAGGGGTCCCAGCGGCCTACAATGAGCAGTTCTTC. It yields the protein CASSLGVPAAYNEQFF.

This clonotype has just a few counts. The rearrangement joins TRBV19 to TRBJ1-4, with a tentative D call TRBD1 (5 bases). This CDR3 is 15 amino acids long. Germline lookup yields CDR1 LNHDA and CDR2 SQIVND (reference sequence). The ends were cut back, 4 bases at V and 0 bases at J, with 9 bases in the middle. The DNA of the CDR3 is TGTGCCAGTAGTAGAGGGGATTCAACTAATGAAAAACTGTTTTTT. It codes for CASSRGDSTNEKLFF.

With respect to this clonotype: One end of the junction fails to match germline, which may point to a read error. This rearrangement joins TRBV10-3 to TRBJ2-4; 10 bases align to TRBD1. The J call is in doubt because the DNA end fits TRBJ2-7 better. Germline loops: CDR1 ENHRY, CDR2 SYGVKD. CDR3 length: 17 residues. The CDR3 protein is CTISELPGQGGTYEQYF. The CDR3 DNA follows: TGTACCATCAGTGAGTTACCCGGACAGGGGGGAACCTACGAGCAGTACTTC.

The chain combines TRBV6-1 with TRBJ1-5; D uncertain. Trimming left V 4 bases short and J 0 bases short, with 13 bases between. Germline assignment: CDR1 MNHNS and CDR2 SASEGT. The CDR3 length is 16 residues. The DNA of the CDR3 is TGTGCCAGCAGTGGTCGGCTGGGCTTTAGCAATCAGCCCCAGCATTTT. Encoded protein: CASSGRLGFSNQPQHF.

This clonotype has just one count. The V and J genes are TRBV11-2 and TRBJ2-5, with 8 bases that match TRBD2. This CDR3 has 16 amino acids. Germline CDR1 SGHAT, CDR2 FQNNGV. V was clipped by 5 bases and J by 5 bases; unmatched bases: 13. CDR3 loop: CASSPLPGGPLETQYF. Here the CDR3 DNA reads TGTGCCAGCAGCCCTCTACCGGGGGGGCCTTTGGAGACCCAGTACTTC.

This clonotype occurred a few times. The chain links TRBV6-5 to TRBJ2-7; 8 bases are a match to TRBD2. Trimming took 3 bases from V and 4 from J; bases not matched to a gene: 11. CDR3 length equals 16 residues. CDR1 MNHEY and CDR2 SVGAGI come from the germline V gene. CDR3 amino acids: CASSYGAGEAGYEQYF. CDR3 coding DNA: TGTGCCAGCAGTTATGGAGCGGGGGAAGCTGGGTACGAGCAGTACTTC.

To note about this clonotype: One end of the junction varies from germline; a read error may be responsible. The rearrangement links TRBV7-2 to TRBJ1-2; D is unclear. Germline V gene sequence: CDR1 SGHTA, CDR2 FQGNSA. The CDR3 covers 13 residues. The CDR3 nucleotides are TGTGCCAGCACCTTAATCAGTTACTATGGCTACACCTTC. It yields the protein CASTLISYYGYTF.

This rearrangement joins TRBV12-3 or TRBV12-4 to TRBJ2-3; D perhaps matches TRBD2 (6 bases). Between the trimmed V and J ends, which lost 6 bases and 0 bases, there was a span of 22 bases. The CDR3 length is 18 residues. CDR3 loop: CASRPTSLSSTSTDTQYF. As DNA, the CDR3 is TGTGCCAGCAGGCCCACTAGCTTAAGCTCCACTAGCACAGATACGCAGTATTTT.

This sequence joins TRBV27 and TRBJ2-1; TRBD2 is a possible D gene (6 bases). The CDR3 loop spans 14 amino acids. The germline V gene has CDR1 MNHEY and CDR2 SMNVEV (reference sequence). With 5 bases removed from V and 12 bases from J, the gap between germline ends came to 20 bases. The CDR3 region has the DNA TGTGCCAGCAGTCCGGGGACTGCCCGCGACCCGCAGTTCTTC. It specifies CASSPGTARDPQFF.

The CDR3 spells CASRSPRDRENTDTQYF. For the CDR3, the DNA is TGTGCCAGCAGATCTCCTCGGGACAGGGAGAACACAGATACGCAGTATTTT. This sequence joins TRBV28 and TRBJ2-3, with 9 bases identical to TRBD1. The CDR3 is 17 residues long. The V gene's germline CDR1 is MDHEN and CDR2 SYDVKM. V was clipped by 6 bases and J by 2 bases; unmatched bases: 12.

The CDR3 region is CASSQGRWNNEQFF. The CDR3 nucleotides are TGTGCCAGCAGCCAGGGTAGGTGGAACAATGAGCAGTTCTTC. This sequence joins TRBV5-6 and TRBJ2-1, with a possible D match to TRBD1 (5 bases). The V and J ends lost 4 bases and 5 bases respectively, with 13 bases between them. CDR3 length: 14 amino acids. Germline V gene lookup returns CDR1 SGHDT and CDR2 YYEEEE.

The rearrangement links TRBV27 to TRBJ2-5; TRBD1 or TRBD2 may be the D gene (5 bases each). Between the trimmed V and J ends, which lost 7 bases and 4 bases, there was a span of 13 bases. This CDR3 has 13 residues. Germline CDR1 and CDR2: MNHEY and SMNVEV (reference sequence). CDR3 in DNA: TGTGCCAGCACCGCTGGGGGTAGAGAGACCCAGTACTTC. This sequence encodes CASTAGGRETQYF.

V and J are TRBV7-8 and TRBJ1-6, with a possible D match to TRBD1 (6 bases). This CDR3 spans 16 amino acids. In germline, CDR1 is SGHVS, CDR2 FQNEAQ. Trimming cost V 5 bases and J 4 bases, with 15 bases left between them. For the CDR3, the DNA is TGTGCCAGCAGCCCAATCGCCGGGACATATAATTCACCCCTCCACTTT. Amino acids: CASSPIAGTYNSPLHF.

The chain combines TRBV4-2 with TRBJ2-1, with TRBD2 matching over 9 bases. Per germline, CDR1 LGHNA and CDR2 YNFKEQ. Trimming removed 2 bases from V and 4 bases from J; junction bases left unmatched: 9. The CDR3 has 17 amino acids. For the CDR3, the DNA is TGTGCCAGCAGCCAAACGGATCGCGGGGGGGCATACAATGAGCAGTTCTTC. Its translation is CASSQTDRGGAYNEQFF.

The chain uses TRBV4-1 and TRBJ1-4; 9 positions match TRBD1. The V gene end was trimmed by 1 base and the J gene end by 6 bases; junction bases not matched to a gene: 6. The CDR3 is 16 amino acids. Germline assignment: CDR1 MGHRA and CDR2 YSYEKL. CDR3 in amino acids: CASSQAPGQGDEKLFF. DNA for the CDR3: TGCGCCAGCAGCCAAGCTCCGGGACAGGGAGATGAAAAACTGTTTTTT.

CDR3 sequence (DNA): TGTGCCAGCAGCTCTGGACAGGGCTCTGAAGCTTTCTTT. This translates into CASSSGQGSEAFF. The chain links TRBV7-3 to TRBJ1-1; 8 bases align to TRBD1. After removal of 4 bases from V and 6 bases from J, the junction contained 4 bases not matched to a gene. The germline gives CDR1 SGHTA, CDR2 FQGTGA. The length of the CDR3 is 13 residues.

V and J are TRBV20-1 and TRBJ1-2; a weak D match, TRBD1 (6 bases). Trimming took 6 bases from V and 8 from J, leaving 22 bases between them. The CDR3 contains 14 residues. The germline CDR1 and CDR2 sequences are DFQATT and SNEGSKA (reference sequence). The CDR3 region has the DNA TGCAGTGCCGATAATGGGGGCCAGGGCTGGGGCTACACCTTC. Its protein is CSADNGGQGWGYTF.

V gene TRBV20-1 combines with J gene TRBJ2-1; 8 nucleotides line up with TRBD2. This CDR3 comprises 12 residues. Unmatched junction bases numbered 6, after V lost 3 bases and J lost 11 bases. Per the germline V gene, CDR1 is DFQATT and CDR2 is SNEGSKA (reference sequence). The CDR3 coding sequence is TGCAGTGCTAGCAGCGGGGGAAGTCAGCAGTTCTTC. Amino acids: CSASSGGSQQFF.

The genes are TRBV6-5 and TRBJ1-5, with D possibly being TRBD1 (5 bases). The CDR3 has 16 residues. The V end was cut by 6 bases, the J end by 0 bases, with 15 bases between. Germline V gene sequence: CDR1 MNHEY, CDR2 SVGAGI. CDR3 region: CASRPFSGNSNQPQHF. The CDR3 DNA reads as TGTGCCAGCAGACCCTTCTCAGGGAATAGCAATCAGCCCCAGCATTTT.

This sequence joins TRBV28 and TRBJ2-3, with a possible D match to TRBD2 (6 bases). Looked up from germline, CDR1 is MDHEN and CDR2 is SYDVKM. Between the trimmed V and J ends, which lost 6 bases and 3 bases, there was a span of 16 bases. The CDR3 has 15 amino acids. The CDR3 bases are TGTGCCAGCAGGCGGACCGGGGGAAGGACAGATACGCAGTATTTT. Encoded protein: CASRRTGGRTDTQYF.

This clonotype has only one observation. The chain joins TRBV11-2 to TRBJ1-6; 7 bases align to TRBD1. Germline CDR1 reads SGHAT; CDR2 reads FQNNGV. The CDR3 is 17 amino acids. V dropped 6 bases and J dropped 7; count of bases not matched to a gene: 15. In nucleotides, the CDR3 is TGTGCCAGCAGTACGATTCGGACAGGCATGGGGAATTCACCCCTCCACTTT. It is translated as CASSTIRTGMGNSPLHF.

The chain's CDR3 is CASRRRGPWTSRCYEQYF. The CDR3 nucleotides read TGTGCCAGCAGAAGAAGGGGGCCTTGGACTAGTCGATGTTACGAGCAGTACTTC. The chain combines TRBV11-3 with TRBJ2-7; D may match TRBD1 or TRBD2 (7 bases each). This CDR3 spans 18 amino acids. V shed 6 bases and J shed 4 bases, with 28 bases lying between them. Germline V lookup: CDR1 SGHNT, CDR2 YENEEA.

The chain is built from TRBV9 and TRBJ2-7; no clear D gene. The CDR3 loop spans 14 amino acids. Germline V gene sequence: CDR1 SGDLS, CDR2 YYNGEE. V was cut by 0 bases and J by 1 base, with 8 bases left in between. The CDR3 DNA reads TGTGCCAGCAGCGTAGAGGGCAGGTCCTACGAGCAGTACTTC. Encoded protein: CASSVEGRSYEQYF.

This clonotype was found a few times. The gene calls are TRBV4-2 and TRBJ2-1; 12 bases are a match to TRBD2. The CDR3 runs 17 residues. V was clipped by 5 bases and J by 10 bases; unmatched bases: 15. Germline V gene sequence: CDR1 LGHNA, CDR2 YNFKEQ. This chain's CDR3 is CASSSGLAGGPSEEQFF. Here the CDR3 DNA reads TGTGCCAGCAGCTCCGGGCTAGCGGGGGGGCCATCAGAAGAGCAGTTCTTC.

The V gene is TRBV4-2, the J gene TRBJ2-3; the D gene could be TRBD1 or TRBD2 (6 bases each). In germline, CDR1 is LGHNA, CDR2 YNFKEQ. Trimming stripped 0 bases from V and 8 bases from J, with 15 bases between. This CDR3 spans 15 amino acids. The CDR3 coding sequence is TGTGCCAGCAGCCAAGAGACGGGGGCAAGCGGTACGCAGTATTTT. Amino acid sequence: CASSQETGASGTQYF.

The V gene is TRBV28, the J gene TRBJ2-1; D uncertain. V was cut by 1 base and J by 0 bases, with 13 bases left in between. This CDR3 region has 17 residues. Germline V gene data show CDR1 as MDHEN and CDR2 as SYDVKM. CDR3 sequence (DNA): TGTGCCAGCAGTTTATACGGCAGGCGACTCTCCTACAATGAGCAGTTCTTC. It encodes CASSLYGRRLSYNEQFF.

The rearrangement joins TRBV27 to TRBJ2-7; TRBD2 matches 11 bases. The ends lost 2 bases at V and 4 bases at J; junction bases unmatched: 10. This CDR3 contains 17 residues. The germline V gene has CDR1 MNHEY and CDR2 SMNVEV (reference sequence). CDR3 coding DNA: TGTGCCAGCAGTTTAACGGAAACTAGCGGGGGCTCGTACGAGCAGTACTTC. Protein product: CASSLTETSGGSYEQYF.

The V and J genes are TRBV14 and TRBJ2-3; D is undetermined. The CDR3 extends over 13 amino acids. In germline, CDR1 is SGHDN, CDR2 FVKESK. The V end lost 1 base, the J end lost 8 bases, and 10 bases lay between the germline ends. The CDR3 sequence: CASSQVHTSTQYF. CDR3 coding DNA: TGTGCCAGCAGCCAAGTCCATACCTCTACGCAGTATTTT.